The 9 T cell receptor beta chains below were found in one sample sequenced in a study of blood T cell repertoires in COVID-19. Data came from immunoSEQ multiplex PCR; TCRdb stores just in-frame clones and leaves some out. Of some 300,000 clones in the sample, 70% to 90% were seen once. Sequencing used peripheral blood. The receptors come from a woman in her 30s who had recovered from COVID-19.

This clone was counted a single time. This sample also contains other DNA sequences that code for the same CDR3. The rearrangement joins TRBV5-1 to TRBJ1-3, with 7 nucleotides matching TRBD1. The germline gives CDR1 SGHRS, CDR2 YFSETQ. Trimming cost V 0 bases and J 1 base; bases outside gene matches: 1. This CDR3 contains 15 residues. The CDR3 region is CASSLEGQSGNTIYF. In DNA, the CDR3 is TGCGCCAGCAGCTTGGAGGGACAGTCTGGAAACACCATATATTTT.

The chain carries TRBV28 and TRBJ2-3; the match to TRBD2 covers 9 bases. The V segment lost 9 bases and the J segment 1 base; nucleotides outside the gene matches: 8. CDR3 length equals 15 residues. Germline CDR1 MDHEN, CDR2 SYDVKM. The CDR3 coding sequence is TGTGCCAGTAGCGGGGGCAACCGGGGCACAGATACGCAGTATTTT. Amino acids: CASSGGNRGTDTQYF.

The genes are TRBV14 and TRBJ2-3; the match to TRBD2 covers 8 bases. This CDR3 has 19 residues. The V segment lost 0 bases and the J segment 8 bases; nucleotides outside the gene matches: 19. Per the germline V gene, CDR1 is SGHDN and CDR2 is FVKESK. In DNA form, the CDR3 reads TGTGCCAGCAGCCAAGATATGGGCGGGGGGTCCTCATTTTTCTTTACGCAGTATTTT. As protein: CASSQDMGGGSSFFFTQYF.

The V and J genes are TRBV18 and TRBJ2-5; tentative D call: TRBD1 (6 bases). From germline, CDR1 is KGHSH and CDR2 LQKENI. The CDR3 has 14 amino acids. Trimming cost V 8 bases and J 7 bases, with 20 bases left between them. The CDR3, as DNA: TGTGCCAGCCATCCCGGGACACCGGCGGGGACCCAGTACTTC. Amino acids: CASHPGTPAGTQYF. The complete variable domain, with remaining parts taken from reference TRBV18 and TRBJ2-5, reads NAGVMQNPRHLVRRRGQEARLRCSPMKGHSHVYWYRQLPEEGLKFMVYLQKENIIDESGMPKERFSAEFPKEGPSILRIQQVVRGDSAAYFCASHPGTPAGTQYFGPGTRLLVL.

The J gene is TRBJ1-2, the V gene TRBV7-2; 7 bases are shared with TRBD1. The trim removed 2 bases at V and 6 bases at J, leaving 6 bases unmatched. The CDR3 runs 14 residues. Germline CDR1 SGHTA, CDR2 FQGNSA. In nucleotides, the CDR3 is TGTGCCAGCAGCTTACTCCTCACAGGGGATGGCTACACCTTC. This encodes CASSLLLTGDGYTF.

This chain links TRBV25-1 with TRBJ2-7, with 11 bases that match TRBD1. Germline CDR1 and CDR2: MGHDK and SYGVNS. This CDR3 has 17 residues. The V gene end was trimmed by 6 bases and the J gene end by 9 bases; junction bases not matched to a gene: 19. CDR3 residues: CASRANHRDRGLSGQYF. CDR3 sequence (DNA): TGTGCCAGCAGGGCAAACCACCGGGACAGGGGGTTAAGTGGGCAGTACTTC.

The chain combines TRBV18 with TRBJ2-4; TRBD1 agrees at 7 bases. Per germline, CDR1 KGHSH and CDR2 LQKENI. After removal of 3 bases from V and 8 bases from J, the junction contained 4 bases not matched to a gene. The CDR3 is made up of 13 amino acids. This CDR3 is CASSPGQEDIQYF. CDR3 in DNA: TGTGCCAGCTCACCTGGACAGGAGGACATTCAGTACTTC.

This chain joins TRBV20-1 and TRBJ2-7; tentative D call: TRBD1 (7 bases). The V and J ends lost 1 base and 7 bases respectively, with 8 bases between them. Looked up from germline, CDR1 is DFQATT and CDR2 is SNEGSKA (reference sequence). This CDR3 is 11 amino acids long. CDR3 residues: CSARAGGEQYF. In nucleotides, the CDR3 is TGCAGTGCTAGAGCAGGGGGGGAGCAGTACTTC.

The chain joins TRBV24-1 to TRBJ2-7; 7 bases are a match to TRBD1. V trimming: 3 bases; J trimming: 9 bases; junction bases outside the gene matches: 1. The CDR3 loop spans 11 amino acids. Germline loops: CDR1 KGHDR, CDR2 SFDVKD. This chain's CDR3 is CATSDRQGQYF. The CDR3 DNA reads as TGTGCCACCAGTGATAGACAGGGGCAGTACTTC.